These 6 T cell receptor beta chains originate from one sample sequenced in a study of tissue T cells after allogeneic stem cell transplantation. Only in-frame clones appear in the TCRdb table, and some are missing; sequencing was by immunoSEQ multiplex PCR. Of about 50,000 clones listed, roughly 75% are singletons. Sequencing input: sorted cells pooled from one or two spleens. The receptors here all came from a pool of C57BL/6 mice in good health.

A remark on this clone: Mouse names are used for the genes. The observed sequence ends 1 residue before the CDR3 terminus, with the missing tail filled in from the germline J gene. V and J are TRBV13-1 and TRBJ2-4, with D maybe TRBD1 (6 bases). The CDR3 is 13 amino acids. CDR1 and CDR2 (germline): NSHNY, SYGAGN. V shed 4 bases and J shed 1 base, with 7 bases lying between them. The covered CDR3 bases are TGTGCCAGCAGTTACAGGGGTCAAAACACCTTGTAC. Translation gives CASSYRGQNTLY. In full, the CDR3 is CASSYRGQNTLYF.

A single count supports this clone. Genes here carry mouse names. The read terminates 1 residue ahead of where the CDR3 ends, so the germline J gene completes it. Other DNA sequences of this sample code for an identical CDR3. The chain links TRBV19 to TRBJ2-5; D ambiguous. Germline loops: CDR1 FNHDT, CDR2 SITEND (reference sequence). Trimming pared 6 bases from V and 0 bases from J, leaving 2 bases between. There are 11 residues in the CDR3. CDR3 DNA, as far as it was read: TGTGCCAGCACAAACCAAGACACCCAGTAC. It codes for CASTNQDTQY. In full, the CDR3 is CASTNQDTQYF.

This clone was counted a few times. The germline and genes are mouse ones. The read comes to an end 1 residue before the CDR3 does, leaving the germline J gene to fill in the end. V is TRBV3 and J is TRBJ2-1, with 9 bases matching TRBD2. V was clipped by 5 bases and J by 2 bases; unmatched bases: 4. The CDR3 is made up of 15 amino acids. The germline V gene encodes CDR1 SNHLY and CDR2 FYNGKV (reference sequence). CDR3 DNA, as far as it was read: TGTGCCAGCAGCCAGACTGGGGGTCACTATGCTGAGCAGTTC. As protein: CASSQTGGHYAEQF. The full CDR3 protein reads CASSQTGGHYAEQFF.

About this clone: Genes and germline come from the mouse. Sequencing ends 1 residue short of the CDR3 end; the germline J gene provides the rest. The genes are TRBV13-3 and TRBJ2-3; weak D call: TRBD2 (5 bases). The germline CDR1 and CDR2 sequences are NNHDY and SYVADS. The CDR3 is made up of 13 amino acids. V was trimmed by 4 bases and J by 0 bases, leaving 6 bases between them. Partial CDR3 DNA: TGTGCCAGCAGTTTGGGGAGTGCAGAAACGCTGTAT. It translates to CASSLGSAETLY. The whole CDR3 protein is CASSLGSAETLYF.

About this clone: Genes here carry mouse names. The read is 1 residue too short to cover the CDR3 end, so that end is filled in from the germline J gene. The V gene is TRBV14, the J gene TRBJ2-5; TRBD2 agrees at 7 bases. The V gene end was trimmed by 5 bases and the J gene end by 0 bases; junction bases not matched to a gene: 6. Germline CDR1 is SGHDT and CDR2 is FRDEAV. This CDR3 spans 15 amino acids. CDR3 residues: CASSSDWVNQDTQYF. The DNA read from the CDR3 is TGTGCCAGCAGCTCAGACTGGGTTAACCAAGACACCCAGTAC.

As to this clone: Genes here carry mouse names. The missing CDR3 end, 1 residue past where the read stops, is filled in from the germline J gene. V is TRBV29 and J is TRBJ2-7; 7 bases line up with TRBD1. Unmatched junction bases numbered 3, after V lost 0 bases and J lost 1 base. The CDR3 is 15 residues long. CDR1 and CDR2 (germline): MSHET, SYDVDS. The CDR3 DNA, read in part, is TGTGCTAGCAGTTTATCGAGGGGACAGTCCTATGAACAGTAC. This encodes CASSLSRGQSYEQY. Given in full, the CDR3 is CASSLSRGQSYEQYF.